The source of this T cell receptor beta chain is a study of cytomegalovirus exposure and HLA in healthy donors. Background on the study: An earlier analysis found roughly 110 million unique TCR beta sequences from about 179 million T cells.

The PCR employed 60 Vbeta primers together with 13 Jbeta primers. Profiling relied on immunoSEQ multiplex PCR, and the TCRdb table lists in-frame clones only, not all of them. This repertoire shows 120,000 to 150,000 clones, more than 75% found once; its top ten account for roughly 6.2%. Study-wide findings and caveats: What a later analysis reportedly showed was that an Asian-associated ancestry cluster had fewer N-insertions than the approximately 720-donor mean. Clonal expansion, a later analysis showed, was greater in HLA-associated TCR beta chains than in equally common others. At a 0.05 false discovery rate, a later analysis found 15,000 to 20,000 TCR beta sequences to be associated with HLA alleles.

Details on this clone: Its target is unknown.

With 1 base removed from V and 8 bases from J, the gap between germline ends came to 14 bases. Germline CDR1 and CDR2: MDHEN and SYDVKM. The CDR3 loop spans 15 amino acids. The clonotype was recovered from a woman aged 40 to 50 in good health and CMV-seropositive. Sequenced: PBMCs. The genes are TRBV28 and TRBJ2-2; TRBD2 is a possible D gene (5 bases). As DNA, the CDR3 is TGTGCCAGCAGTTTATTTTCTTGGCGGGCGGGGGAGCTGTTTTTT. Its protein product is CASSLFSWRAGELFF.